This T cell receptor beta chain was captured by sequencing in a study of T cells in tumors and immune-related adverse events (dated by TCRdb to the early 2020s). What the treatment or condition label conveys for this sample: nivolumab (PD-1 blockade) given before sampling. The DNeasy Blood and Tissue Kit was used to extract DNA from formalin-fixed paraffin-embedded specimens. Taken from cysteine to phenylalanine, the CDR3 has 18 residues. Here the CDR3 DNA is all that survives: 54 bases in frame from base 1. After removal of 4 bases from V and 0 bases from J, the junction retains 4 bases not matched to a gene. The germline V gene encodes CDR1 MGHDK and CDR2 SYGVNS. The immunoSEQ assay was used to amplify and sequence the TCR beta locus, producing bulk TCR Vbeta CDR3 data. As for how the authors treated the data: CDR3s were excluded if they were non-productive, were shorter than 7 amino acids, or did not start with C or end with F/W. Only specimens with at least 1000 reads were analysed, and clonotypes were defined at the amino acid level. Clonality was calculated as 1 minus Pielou's evenness. To equalize library sizes, abundance-weighted random subsampling with replacement was performed and repeated 100 times so that 95% confidence intervals could be reported. The Morisita overlap index was used to quantify repertoire overlap, and the top 40 clones in each specimen were examined for overlap with the irAE. TCRdb re-hosts the immuneACCESS table, in-frame sequences only. Its copies lack some clones; in the studies checked, an unresolved V gene accounts for under half of them, and the cause for the rest is not known. V and J calls and clone size are copied from that table; D and trimming were computed from the DNA. The sample has more than 7,000 clones on record, 94% of them singletons. The ten biggest clones cover 2.2% of the sample.

Turning to this clone: It lacks a known antigen. Base qualities are not provided; no much larger clone lies one nucleotide away.

This TCR was sampled from a female donor with metastatic renal cell carcinoma. The sequenced sample was lymph node tissue, obtained from a patient treated with anti-PD-1 therapy. The chain uses TRBV25-1 and TRBJ1-6; 12 nucleotides in the junction match TRBD1. The nucleotide sequence reads as follows: TGTGCCAGCAGTGGAGGGACAGGGGGCTACTCCTATAATTCACCCCTCCACTTT. Translated, this is CASSGGTGGYSYNSPLHF.